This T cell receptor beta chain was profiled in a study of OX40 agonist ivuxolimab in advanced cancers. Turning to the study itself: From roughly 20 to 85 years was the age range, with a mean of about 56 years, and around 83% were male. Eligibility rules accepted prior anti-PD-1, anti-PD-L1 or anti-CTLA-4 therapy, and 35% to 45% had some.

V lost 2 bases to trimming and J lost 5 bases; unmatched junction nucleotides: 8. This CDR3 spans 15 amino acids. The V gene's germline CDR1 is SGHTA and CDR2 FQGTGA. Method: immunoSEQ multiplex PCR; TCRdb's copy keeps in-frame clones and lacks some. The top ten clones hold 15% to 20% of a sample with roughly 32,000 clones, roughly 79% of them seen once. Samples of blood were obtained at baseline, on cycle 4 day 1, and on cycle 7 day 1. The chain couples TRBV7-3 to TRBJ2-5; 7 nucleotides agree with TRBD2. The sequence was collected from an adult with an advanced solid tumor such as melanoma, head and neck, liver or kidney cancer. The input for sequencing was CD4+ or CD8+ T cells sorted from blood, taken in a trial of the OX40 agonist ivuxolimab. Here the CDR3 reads CASSLGGSRGETQYF. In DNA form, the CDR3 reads TGTGCCAGCAGCTTAGGCGGGAGCCGAGGCGAGACCCAGTACTTC.